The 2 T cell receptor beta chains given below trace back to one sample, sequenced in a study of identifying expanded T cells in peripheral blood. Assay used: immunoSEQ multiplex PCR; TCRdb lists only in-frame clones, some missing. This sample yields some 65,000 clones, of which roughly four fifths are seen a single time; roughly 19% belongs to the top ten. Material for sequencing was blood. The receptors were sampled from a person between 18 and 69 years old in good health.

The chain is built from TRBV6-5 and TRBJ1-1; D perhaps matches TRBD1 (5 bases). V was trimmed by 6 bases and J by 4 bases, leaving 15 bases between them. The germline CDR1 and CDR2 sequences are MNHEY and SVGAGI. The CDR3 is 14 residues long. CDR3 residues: CASRRQGSSTEAFF. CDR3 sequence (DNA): TGTGCCAGCAGGAGGCAGGGTTCGTCCACTGAAGCTTTCTTT.

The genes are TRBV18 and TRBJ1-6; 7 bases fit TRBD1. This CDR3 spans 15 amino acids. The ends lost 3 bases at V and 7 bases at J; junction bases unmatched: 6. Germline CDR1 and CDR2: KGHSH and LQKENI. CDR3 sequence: CASSPMDRRNSPLHF. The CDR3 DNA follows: TGTGCCAGCTCACCGATGGACAGGCGCAATTCACCCCTCCACTTT.